This T cell receptor (beta chain) was retrieved from a study of blood T cell repertoires in COVID-19. Study overall: COVID-19 samples, acute and convalescent, were from the United States, Italy and Spain.

Original processing notes: Amplification of reference gene primers provided the estimated nucleated cell counts. Repertoires were generated with immunoSEQ multiplex PCR, while TCRdb's copy carries only in-frame clones and drops some. The V and J calls and clone size were taken over from that table, and D and trimming were inferred from the DNA. The repertoire has a few hundred thousand clones, 80% to 90% of them found once; the top ten carry 7.8%. Trimming at V came to 4 bases and at J to 8 bases, leaving 12 bases not matched to a gene. Germline V gene lookup returns CDR1 SGHNT and CDR2 YYREEE (reference sequence). The CDR3 consists of 16 residues.

The V and J genes are TRBV5-4 and TRBJ1-4; TRBD1 matches 9 bases. Sequenced: peripheral blood. The receptor's source is a woman between 50 and 59 years old who had recovered from COVID-19. The CDR3 reads CASSRRPGQGAEKLFF. The CDR3 DNA reads as TGTGCCAGCAGCAGACGTCCGGGACAGGGAGCGGAAAAACTGTTTTTT.